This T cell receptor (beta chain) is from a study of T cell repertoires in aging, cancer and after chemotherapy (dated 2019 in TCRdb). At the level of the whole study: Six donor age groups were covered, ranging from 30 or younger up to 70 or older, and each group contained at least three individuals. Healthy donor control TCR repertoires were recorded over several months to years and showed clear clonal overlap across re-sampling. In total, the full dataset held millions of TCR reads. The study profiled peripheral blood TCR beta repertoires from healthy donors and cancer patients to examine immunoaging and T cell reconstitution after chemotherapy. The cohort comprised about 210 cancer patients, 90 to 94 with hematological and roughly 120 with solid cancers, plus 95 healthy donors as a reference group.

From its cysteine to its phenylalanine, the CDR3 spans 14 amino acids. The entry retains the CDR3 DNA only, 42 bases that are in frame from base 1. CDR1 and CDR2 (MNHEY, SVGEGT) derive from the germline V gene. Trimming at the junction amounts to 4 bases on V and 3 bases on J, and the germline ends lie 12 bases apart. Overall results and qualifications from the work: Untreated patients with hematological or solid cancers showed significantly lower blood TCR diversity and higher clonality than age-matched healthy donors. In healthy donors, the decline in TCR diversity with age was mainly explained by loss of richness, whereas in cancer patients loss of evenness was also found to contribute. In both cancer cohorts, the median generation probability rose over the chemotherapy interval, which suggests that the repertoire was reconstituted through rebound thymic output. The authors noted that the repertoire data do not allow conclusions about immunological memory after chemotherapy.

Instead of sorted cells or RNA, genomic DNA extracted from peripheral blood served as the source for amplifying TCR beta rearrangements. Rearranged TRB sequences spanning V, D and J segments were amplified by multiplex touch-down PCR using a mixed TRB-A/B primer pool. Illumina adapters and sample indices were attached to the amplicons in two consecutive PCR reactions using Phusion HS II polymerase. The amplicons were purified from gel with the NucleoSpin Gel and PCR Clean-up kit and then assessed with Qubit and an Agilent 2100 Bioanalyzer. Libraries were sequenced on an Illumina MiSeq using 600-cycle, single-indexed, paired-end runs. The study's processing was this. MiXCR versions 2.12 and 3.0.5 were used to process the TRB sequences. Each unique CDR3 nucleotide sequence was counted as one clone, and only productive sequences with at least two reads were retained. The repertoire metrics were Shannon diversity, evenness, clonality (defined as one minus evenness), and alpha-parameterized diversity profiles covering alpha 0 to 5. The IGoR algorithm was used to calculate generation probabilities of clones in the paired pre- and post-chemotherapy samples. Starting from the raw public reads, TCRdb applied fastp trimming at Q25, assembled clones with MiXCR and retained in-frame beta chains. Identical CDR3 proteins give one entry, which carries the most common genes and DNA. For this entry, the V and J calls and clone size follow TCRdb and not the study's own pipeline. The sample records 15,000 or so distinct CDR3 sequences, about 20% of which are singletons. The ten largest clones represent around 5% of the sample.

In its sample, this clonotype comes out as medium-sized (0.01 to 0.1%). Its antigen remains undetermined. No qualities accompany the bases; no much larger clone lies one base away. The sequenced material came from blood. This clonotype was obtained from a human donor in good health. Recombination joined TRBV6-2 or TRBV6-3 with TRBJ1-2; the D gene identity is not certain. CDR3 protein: CASSLIGYDYGYTF. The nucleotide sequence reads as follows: TGTGCCAGCAGTTTAATAGGGTATGACTATGGCTACACCTTC.